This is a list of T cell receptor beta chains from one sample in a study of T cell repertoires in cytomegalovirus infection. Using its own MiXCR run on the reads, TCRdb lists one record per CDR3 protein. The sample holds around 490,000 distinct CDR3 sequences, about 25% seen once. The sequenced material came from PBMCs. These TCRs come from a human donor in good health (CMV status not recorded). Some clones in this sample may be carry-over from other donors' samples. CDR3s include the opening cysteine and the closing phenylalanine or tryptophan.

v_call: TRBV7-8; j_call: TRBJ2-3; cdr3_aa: CASSPGQGVMFDTQYF
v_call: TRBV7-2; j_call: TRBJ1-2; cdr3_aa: CASSPGPVGSYGYTF
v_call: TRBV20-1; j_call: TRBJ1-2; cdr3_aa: CSASLNGRDYGYTF
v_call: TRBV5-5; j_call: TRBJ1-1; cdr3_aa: CASSSSRQGRTEAFF
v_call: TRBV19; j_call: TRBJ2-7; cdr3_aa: CASSSTGTEPTSMYF
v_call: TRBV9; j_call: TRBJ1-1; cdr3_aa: CASSSYRDRGLGTEAFF
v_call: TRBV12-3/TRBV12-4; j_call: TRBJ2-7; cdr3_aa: CASSSDSQDEQYF
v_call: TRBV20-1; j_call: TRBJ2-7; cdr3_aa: CSAPRLAGWGEQYF
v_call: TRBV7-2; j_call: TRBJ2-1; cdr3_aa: CASSLEMGSVGAVLGEQFF
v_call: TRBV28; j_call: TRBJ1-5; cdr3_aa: CASSFLAGLTQHF
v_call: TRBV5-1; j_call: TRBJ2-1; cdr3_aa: CASAPGTGEWSEQFF
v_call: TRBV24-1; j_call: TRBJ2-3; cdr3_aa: CATSDSPGQGTDTQYF
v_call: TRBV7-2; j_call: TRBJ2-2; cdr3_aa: CASSFGRGRAGELFF
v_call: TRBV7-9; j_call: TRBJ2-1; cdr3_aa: CASGQGGRDANEQFF
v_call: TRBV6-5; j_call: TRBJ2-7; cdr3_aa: CFSAGGPYEQYF
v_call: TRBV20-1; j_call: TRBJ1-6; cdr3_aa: CSAKGQGKSPLHF
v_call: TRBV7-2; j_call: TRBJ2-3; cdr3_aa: CASSLVGSSADTQYF
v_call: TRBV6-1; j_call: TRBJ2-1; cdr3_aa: CASRSLTGTGSYNEQFF
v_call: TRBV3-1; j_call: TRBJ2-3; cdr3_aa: CASSQDLLAGEVDTQYF
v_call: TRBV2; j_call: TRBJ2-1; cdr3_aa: CASSERRGNEQFF
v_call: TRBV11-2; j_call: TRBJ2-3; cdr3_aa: CASSEAGTDTQYF
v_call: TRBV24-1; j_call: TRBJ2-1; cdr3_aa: CATSERTSGYNEQFF
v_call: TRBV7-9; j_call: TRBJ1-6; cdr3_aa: CASSLDLQGDFSPLHF
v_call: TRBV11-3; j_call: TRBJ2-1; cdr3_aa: CASSPSQGVSLDEQFF
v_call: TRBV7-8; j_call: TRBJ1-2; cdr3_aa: CASSSDRGSPGYTF
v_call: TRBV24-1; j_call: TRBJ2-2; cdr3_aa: CATSEPSAGTANTGELFF
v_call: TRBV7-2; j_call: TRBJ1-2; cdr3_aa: CASSLVGRGNYGYTF
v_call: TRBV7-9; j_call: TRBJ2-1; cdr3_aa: CASSSVNFDEQFF
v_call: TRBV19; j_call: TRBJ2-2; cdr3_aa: CASSFLERTTGELFF
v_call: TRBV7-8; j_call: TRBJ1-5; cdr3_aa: CASSLPGQGGGRNQPQHF
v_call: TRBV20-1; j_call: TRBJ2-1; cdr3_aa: CSAPPPAGLNHNEQFF
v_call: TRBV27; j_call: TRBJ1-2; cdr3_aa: CASSLQGGLRNYGYTF
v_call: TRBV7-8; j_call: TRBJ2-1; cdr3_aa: CASSPFGLAGTYNEQFF
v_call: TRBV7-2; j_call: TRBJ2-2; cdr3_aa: CASSFNGRTGELFF
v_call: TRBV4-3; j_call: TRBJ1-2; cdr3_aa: CASSQVGQAYGYTF
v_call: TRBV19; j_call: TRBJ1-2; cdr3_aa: CASSIVETGSYGYTF
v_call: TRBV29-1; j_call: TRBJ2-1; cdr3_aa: CSVEAFAGGDEQFF
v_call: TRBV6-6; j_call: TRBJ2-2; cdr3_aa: CASSFGRGSGELFF
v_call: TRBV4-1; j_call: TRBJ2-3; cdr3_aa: CASSPLGLAVFTDTQYF
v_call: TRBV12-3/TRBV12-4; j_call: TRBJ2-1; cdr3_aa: CASRSDPAINEQFF
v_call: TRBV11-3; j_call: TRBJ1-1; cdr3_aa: CASSGGSGGFNTEAFF
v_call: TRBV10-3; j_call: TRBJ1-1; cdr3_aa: CAISLDRNVEAFF
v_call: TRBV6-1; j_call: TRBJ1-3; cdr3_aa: CASRSTGTGNTIYF
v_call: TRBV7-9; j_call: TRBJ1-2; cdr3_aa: CASRLSPRGPRDGYTF
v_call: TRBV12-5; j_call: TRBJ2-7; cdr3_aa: CASGLGRSYEQYF
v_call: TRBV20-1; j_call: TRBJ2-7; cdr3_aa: CSAWDYGTYEQYF
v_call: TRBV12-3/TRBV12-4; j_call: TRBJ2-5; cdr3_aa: CASSLGLADQETQYF
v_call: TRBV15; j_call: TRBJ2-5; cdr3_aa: CATSSTDLGETQYF
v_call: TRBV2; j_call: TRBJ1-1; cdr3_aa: CASTGTGGGTEAFF
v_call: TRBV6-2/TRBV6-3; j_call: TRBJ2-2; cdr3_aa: CASSYAFRTSLAGELFF
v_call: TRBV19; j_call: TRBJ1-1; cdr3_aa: CASRTGRGGTEAFF
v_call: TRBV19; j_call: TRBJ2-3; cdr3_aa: CASSIQRSRSTDTQYF
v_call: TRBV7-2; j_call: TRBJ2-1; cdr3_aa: CASSLAGSSSYNEQFF
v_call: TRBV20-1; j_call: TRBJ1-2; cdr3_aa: CSANDRANYGYTF
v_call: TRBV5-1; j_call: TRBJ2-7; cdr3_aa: CASIGAGEGNEQYF